This TCR beta chain comes out of a study of a mutant IDH1 vaccine in newly diagnosed glioma. On the study more broadly: Of treated patients, 62.5% were men and roughly 40% women, averaging roughly 42 years. Findings and limits, study-wide: Pseudoprogression showed no apparent link to changes in top peripheral T cell clonotypes.

V was trimmed by 0 bases and J by 4 bases, leaving 11 bases between them. This CDR3 spans 14 amino acids. Germline V gene data show CDR1 as GTSNPN and CDR2 as SVGIG (reference sequence). Clones were sequenced by immunoSEQ multiplex PCR, and TCRdb holds only the in-frame ones, with some missing. Here the sample spans approximately 26,000 clones, under 85% being singletons. This clone was seen just once. Its antigen is still unknown. The time point: week 5, during vaccination. Vaccinated patients received 300 ug of mutant IDH1 20-mer peptide per dose, with topical imiquimod. The gene calls are TRBV30 and TRBJ2-3; weak D call: TRBD2 (6 bases). This sequence originates from a man between 40 and 49 years old with glioma. Some clones in this sample may be carry-over from other donors' samples. The material sequenced was PBMCs, taken from a glioma patient whose treatment included an IDH1 peptide vaccine. The CDR3 DNA is TGTGCCTGGAGTGTAGGTGGGGGGTCAGATACGCAGTATTTT. Its translation is CAWSVGGGSDTQYF.